Below, 8 T cell receptor beta chains from the same sample are listed, as sequenced in a study of T-cell memory formation after mild COVID-19. TCRdb redid the calling of the 5' RACE reads with MiXCR, one entry per CDR3 protein. Among around 250,000 distinct CDR3 sequences listed, roughly 14% were seen once. Sequencing used PBMCs or a T cell subset sorted from them (not recorded which). These receptors originate from an adult woman who had mild COVID-19 (a few samples of this study predate the infection). Cell type and time point are not known.

A few counts support this clonotype. This chain connects TRBV6-1 to TRBJ2-7; no clear D. V lost 2 bases, J lost 13 bases, and 12 bases lay in between. This CDR3 is built from 11 residues. CDR1 is MNHNS and CDR2 is SASEGT in the germline V gene. CDR3 nucleotide sequence: TGTGCCAGCAGTGAACCCAGGCCCCTCTACTTC. It translates to CASSEPRPLYF.

The sample holds a few counts of this clonotype. The chain recombines TRBV29-1 with TRBJ1-2, with unresolved D. Germline lookup yields CDR1 SQVTM and CDR2 ANQGSEA. The CDR3 consists of 13 residues. The V and J ends lost 7 bases and 8 bases respectively, with 20 bases between them. The CDR3 reads CSAALDPASGYTF. The CDR3 DNA sequence: TGCAGCGCCGCGCTAGACCCCGCTTCAGGCTACACCTTC.

The chain joins TRBV5-4 to TRBJ2-1; D is perhaps TRBD2 (5 bases). V dropped 0 bases and J dropped 6 bases, with 16 bases sitting between them. In germline, CDR1 is SGHNT, CDR2 YYREEE (reference sequence). The length of the CDR3 is 16 residues. As DNA, the CDR3 is TGTGCCAGCAGCTTGGGTCGAAGCGGAGCTCTCAATGAGCAGTTCTTC. It translates to CASSLGRSGALNEQFF.

There are a few counts of this clonotype. The V call is TRBV15, the J call TRBJ1-5; D uncertain. The V end was cut by 8 bases, the J end by 6 bases, with 20 bases between. The CDR3 is 15 residues long. CDR1 is LNHNV, CDR2 YYDKDF, per germline (reference sequence). The CDR3 sequence: CATGREQRGGQPQHF. Written as DNA, the CDR3 is TGTGCCACCGGGCGGGAACAGCGAGGAGGTCAGCCCCAGCATTTT.

A remark on this clonotype: One end of the junction does not line up with germline, which may come from a read error. CDR3 DNA sequence: TGCAGCGTTAAAGACGGGGGCGGCTACACCTTC. It yields the protein CSVKDGGGYTF. The gene calls are TRBV29-1 and TRBJ1-2; tentative D call: TRBD1 (6 bases). The CDR3 sequence is 11 residues long. Germline V gene lookup returns CDR1 SQVTM and CDR2 ANQGSEA.

This rearrangement joins TRBV7-3 to TRBJ2-2; 11 bases map to TRBD2. This CDR3 spans 16 amino acids. Germline V CDR1 and CDR2: SGHTA, FQGTGA. V gave up 6 bases and J gave up 6 bases; unmatched junction bases: 9. CDR3 sequence reads: CASRPTSGSYSGELFF. The CDR3, as DNA: TGTGCCAGCAGACCTACTAGCGGGAGTTATTCCGGGGAGCTGTTTTTT. Together with reference TRBV7-3 and TRBJ2-2, the CDR3 gives the full variable domain: GAGVSQTPSNKVTEKGKYVELRCDPISGHTALYWYRQSLGQGPEFLIYFQGTGAADDSGLPNDRFFAVRPEGSVSTLKIQRTERGDSAVYLCASRPTSGSYSGELFFGEGSRLTVL.

The table lists this clonotype with a few counts. This sequence joins TRBV29-1 and TRBJ1-1; D is uncertain. This CDR3 has 14 residues. Germline V gene sequence: CDR1 SQVTM, CDR2 ANQGSEA. The V gene lost 7 bases and the J gene lost 1 base, with 16 bases spanning the gap. The CDR3 is CSASPVGGNTEAFF. The DNA of the CDR3 is TGCAGCGCCTCTCCCGTGGGAGGGAACACTGAAGCTTTCTTT.

The chain is built from TRBV5-1 and TRBJ2-1; 13 nucleotides align to TRBD2. The CDR3 contains 17 residues. Losses at the gene ends were 4 bases for V and 8 bases for J; bases not matched to a gene: 12. From germline, CDR1 is SGHRS and CDR2 YFSETQ. The CDR3 sequence: CASSQPQGLAGVYEQFF. CDR3 sequence (DNA): TGCGCCAGCAGCCAACCACAAGGACTAGCGGGAGTTTATGAGCAGTTCTTC.